A single T cell receptor beta chain is shown here with its context. Sequencing of TCR beta, carried out with a high-throughput approach, was applied to CD8+ and CD4+ T cells from the blood. In the multiple sclerosis control group, patients were treatment-naive and had stable or active relapsing-remitting disease. Reverse transcription of 0.5 to 1 ug RNA was performed with random hexamers. TCRdb re-called the immunoSEQ multiplex PCR reads through MiXCR, storing one row per CDR3 protein. In the table there are 150,000 to 200,000 distinct CDR3 sequences, approximately 94% of which are singletons. V lost 0 bases and J lost 3, with 14 bases in between. The CDR3 sequence is 16 residues long. The data were obtained in a study of CD8 T cells in Susac syndrome.

Input material: CD4+ T cells from PBMCs. The clonotype was recovered from a human donor with multiple sclerosis. The chain recombines TRBV23-1 with TRBJ1-1; maybe TRBD1 (5 bases). TRBV23-1 is sorted into the ORF group, with uncertain function. The CDR3 here is CASSQSPRGADTEAFF. In DNA form, the CDR3 reads TGCGCCAGCAGTCAATCGCCAAGGGGAGCGGACACTGAAGCTTTCTTT.